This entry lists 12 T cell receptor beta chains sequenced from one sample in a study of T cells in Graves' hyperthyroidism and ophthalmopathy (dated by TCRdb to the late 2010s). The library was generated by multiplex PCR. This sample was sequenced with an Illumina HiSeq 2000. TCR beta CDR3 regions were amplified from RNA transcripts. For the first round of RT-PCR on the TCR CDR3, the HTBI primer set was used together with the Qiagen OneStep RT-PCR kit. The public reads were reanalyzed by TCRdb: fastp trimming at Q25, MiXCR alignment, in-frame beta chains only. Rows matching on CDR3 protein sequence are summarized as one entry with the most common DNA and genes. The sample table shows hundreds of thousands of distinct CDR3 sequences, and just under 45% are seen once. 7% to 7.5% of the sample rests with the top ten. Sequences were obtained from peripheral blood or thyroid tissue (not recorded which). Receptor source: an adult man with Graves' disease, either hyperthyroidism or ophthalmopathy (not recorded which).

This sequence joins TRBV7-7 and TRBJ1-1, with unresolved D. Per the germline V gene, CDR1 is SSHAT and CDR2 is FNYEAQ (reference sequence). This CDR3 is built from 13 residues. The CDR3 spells CASGLDTNTEAFF. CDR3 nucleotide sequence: TGTGCTAGCGGCCTAGACACAAACACTGAAGCTTTCTTT.

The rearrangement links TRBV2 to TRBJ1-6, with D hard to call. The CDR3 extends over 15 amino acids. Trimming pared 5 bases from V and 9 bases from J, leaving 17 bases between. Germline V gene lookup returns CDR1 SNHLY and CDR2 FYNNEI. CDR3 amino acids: CASSYSAHGGSPLHF. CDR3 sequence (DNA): TGTGCCAGCAGTTACTCGGCCCACGGTGGTTCACCCCTCCACTTT.

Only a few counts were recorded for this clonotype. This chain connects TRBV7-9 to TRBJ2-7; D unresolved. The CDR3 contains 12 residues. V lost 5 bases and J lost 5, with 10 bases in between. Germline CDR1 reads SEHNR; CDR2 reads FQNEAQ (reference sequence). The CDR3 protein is CASSPFPNEQYF. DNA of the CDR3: TGTGCCAGCAGCCCTTTCCCTAACGAGCAGTACTTC. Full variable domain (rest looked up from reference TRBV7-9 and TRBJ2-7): DTGVSQNPRHKITKRGQNVTFRCDPISEHNRLYWYRQTLGQGPEFLTYFQNEAQLEKSRLLSDRFSAERPKGSFSTLEIQRTEQGDSAMYLCASSPFPNEQYFGPGTRLTVT.

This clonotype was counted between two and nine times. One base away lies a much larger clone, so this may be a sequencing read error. This chain's CDR3 is CSARDHRGGTGELFF. The CDR3 DNA sequence: TGCAGTGCTAGAGATCACAGGGGAGGCACCGGGGAGCTGTTTTTT. V usage is TRBV20-1 and J usage is TRBJ2-2, with D possibly being TRBD1 (7 bases). The CDR3 has 15 residues. V lost 0 bases and J lost 4, with 12 bases in between. Germline lookup yields CDR1 DFQATT and CDR2 SNEGSKA (reference sequence).

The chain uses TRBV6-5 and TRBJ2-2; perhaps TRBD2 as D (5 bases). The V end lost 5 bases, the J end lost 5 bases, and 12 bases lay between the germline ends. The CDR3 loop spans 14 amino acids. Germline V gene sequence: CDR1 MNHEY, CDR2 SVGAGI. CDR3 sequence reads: CASSPSWRTGELFF. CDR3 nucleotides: TGTGCCAGCAGTCCCAGCTGGAGGACCGGGGAGCTGTTTTTT.

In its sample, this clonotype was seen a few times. Here the CDR3 reads CASSLAFNGAEAFF. The CDR3 DNA follows: TGTGCCAGCAGTTTAGCTTTCAACGGCGCTGAAGCTTTCTTT. The chain has TRBV12-3 or TRBV12-4 and TRBJ1-1; D is unresolved. The CDR3 has 14 amino acids. V was trimmed by 0 bases and J by 6 bases, leaving 11 bases between them.

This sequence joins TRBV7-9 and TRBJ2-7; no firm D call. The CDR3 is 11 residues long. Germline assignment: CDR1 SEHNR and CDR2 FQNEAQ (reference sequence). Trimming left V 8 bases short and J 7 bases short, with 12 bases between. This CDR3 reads CASSSLGEQYF. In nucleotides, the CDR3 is TGTGCCAGCTCATCCTTGGGGGAGCAGTACTTC.

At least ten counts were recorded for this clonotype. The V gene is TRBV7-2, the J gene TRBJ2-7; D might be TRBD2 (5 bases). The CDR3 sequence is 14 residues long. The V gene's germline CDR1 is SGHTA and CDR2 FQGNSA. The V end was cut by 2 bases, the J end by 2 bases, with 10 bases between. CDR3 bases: TGTGCCAGCAGCTTACGGAGCGGAACCTACGAGCAGTACTTC. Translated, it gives CASSLRSGTYEQYF.

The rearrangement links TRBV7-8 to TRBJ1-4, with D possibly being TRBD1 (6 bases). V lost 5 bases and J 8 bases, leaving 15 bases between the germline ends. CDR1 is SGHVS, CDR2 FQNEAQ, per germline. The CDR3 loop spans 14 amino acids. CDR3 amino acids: CASSEGDGREKLFF. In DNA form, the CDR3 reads TGTGCCAGCAGCGAGGGGGACGGGAGGGAAAAACTGTTTTTT.

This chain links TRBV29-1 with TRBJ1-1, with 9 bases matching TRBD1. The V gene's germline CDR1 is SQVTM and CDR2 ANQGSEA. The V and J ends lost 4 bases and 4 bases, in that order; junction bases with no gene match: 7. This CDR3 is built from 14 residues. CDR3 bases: TGCAGCGTTGGGGGGACAGGGCTGGGCACTGAAGCTTTCTTT. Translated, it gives CSVGGTGLGTEAFF.

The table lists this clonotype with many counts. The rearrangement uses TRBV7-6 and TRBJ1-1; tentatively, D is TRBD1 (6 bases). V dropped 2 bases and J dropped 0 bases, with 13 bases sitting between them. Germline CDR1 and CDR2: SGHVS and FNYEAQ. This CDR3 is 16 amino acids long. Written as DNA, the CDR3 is TGTGCCAGCAGCTTATATGCAGGGGACATGAACACTGAAGCTTTCTTT. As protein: CASSLYAGDMNTEAFF.

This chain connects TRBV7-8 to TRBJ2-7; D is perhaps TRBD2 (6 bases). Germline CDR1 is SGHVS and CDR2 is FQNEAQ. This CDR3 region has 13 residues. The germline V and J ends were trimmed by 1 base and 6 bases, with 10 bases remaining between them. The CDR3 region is CASSLGPGVEQYF. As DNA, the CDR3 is TGTGCCAGCAGCTTAGGACCGGGGGTCGAGCAGTACTTC.